This TCR beta chain was sequenced during a study of blood T cell repertoires in COVID-19. Overall study context: COVID-19 samples collected from the United States, Italy and Spain covered acute and convalescent phases. The cDNA or gDNA used as material had been derived from T cells, B-cell-depleted T cells, or PBMCs.

Per the study methods: Using reference gene primer amplification, nucleated cell counts were estimated. The data were produced by immunoSEQ multiplex PCR, yet TCRdb's version contains in-frame clones alone and is incomplete. V, J and clone size are taken as reported in that table, and D and trimming were inferred from the DNA itself. The data contain about 59,000 clones, 91% of them singletons. Source material: peripheral blood. This receptor was identified in a human donor in a cohort sampled during active COVID-19.

CDR3 residues: CAWSWERGTEAFF. Written as DNA, the CDR3 is TGTGCCTGGAGCTGGGAGAGAGGCACTGAAGCTTTCTTT. The chain uses TRBV30 and TRBJ1-1; D gene uncertain. The CDR3 sequence is 13 residues long. Trimming removed 3 bases at V and 4 bases at J, with 12 bases between. Germline V gene lookup returns CDR1 GTSNPN and CDR2 SVGIG (reference sequence).